A single sample is the source of the 14 T cell receptor beta chains below, sequenced in a study of blood T cell repertoires in COVID-19. Assay: immunoSEQ multiplex PCR; the TCRdb copy retains only in-frame clones and omits some. The sample holds roughly 200,000 clones, around nine tenths seen once. The sample taken for sequencing was peripheral blood. These receptors were collected from a man in his late teens or twenties with active or convalescent COVID-19.

The chain links TRBV6-5 to TRBJ1-6; no reliable D call. The germline V gene has CDR1 MNHEY and CDR2 SVGAGI. The CDR3 length is 14 residues. The CDR3 DNA reads as TGTGCGGGCCAGGCAGGCTCCTATAATTCACCCCTCCACTTT. Translated, it gives CAGQAGSYNSPLHF.

This chain uses TRBV28 with TRBJ2-3; 8 bases match TRBD2. V lost 6 bases, J lost 7 bases, and 12 bases stayed unmatched. Germline V gives CDR1 MDHEN, CDR2 SYDVKM. The CDR3 is made up of 15 amino acids. The CDR3 loop is CASSGGGSGRNTQYF. In DNA, the CDR3 is TGTGCCAGCAGCGGGGGAGGCAGCGGGAGAAATACGCAGTATTTT.

This chain joins TRBV7-9 and TRBJ2-1; D might be TRBD2 (5 bases). With 0 bases removed from V and 5 bases from J, the gap between germline ends came to 14 bases. Germline CDR1 and CDR2: SEHNR and FQNEAQ (reference sequence). The CDR3 is 16 amino acids. CDR3 DNA: TGTGCCAGCAGCTTAGCGGGAGAACCTAAACACAATGAGCAGTTCTTC. Translating it yields CASSLAGEPKHNEQFF.

The chain is built from TRBV7-2 and TRBJ2-2; 8 bases align to TRBD1. V was clipped by 10 bases and J by 3 bases; unmatched bases: 16. Germline CDR1 is SGHTA and CDR2 is FQGNSA. This CDR3 contains 17 residues. DNA for the CDR3: TGTGCCAACGCCGGGACAGGTGACGCTACTTACACCGGGGAGCTGTTTTTT. Translated: CANAGTGDATYTGELFF.

The rearrangement uses TRBV7-8 and TRBJ2-7, with D unclear. Germline lookup yields CDR1 SGHVS and CDR2 FQNEAQ. V shed 3 bases and J shed 7 bases, with 22 bases lying between them. This CDR3 contains 16 residues. This CDR3 reads CASSFADLTKYEEQYF. As DNA, the CDR3 is TGTGCCAGCAGCTTTGCGGATCTAACAAAGTACGAGGAGCAGTACTTC.

The chain combines TRBV7-9 with TRBJ1-2; D is perhaps TRBD1 (6 bases). The CDR3 totals 12 residues. V shed 9 bases and J shed 8 bases, with 16 bases lying between them. In germline, CDR1 is SEHNR, CDR2 FQNEAQ (reference sequence). CDR3 protein: CARDSGERGYTF. CDR3 sequence (DNA): TGTGCCAGGGACAGTGGCGAAAGGGGCTACACCTTC.

The chain couples TRBV4-1 to TRBJ1-2; 8 bases line up with TRBD1. This CDR3 spans 15 amino acids. From germline, CDR1 is MGHRA and CDR2 YSYEKL. V shed 5 bases, J shed 7 bases, and the junction held 12 bases outside the gene matches. DNA for the CDR3: TGCGCCAGCAGCAACGCGGGGCAGGGGGCCCCTGGCTACACCTTC. It is translated as CASSNAGQGAPGYTF.

This chain links TRBV11-2 with TRBJ1-1; a possible D gene is TRBD1 (5 bases). Trimming cost V 0 bases and J 4 bases, with 6 bases left between them. CDR3 size: 13 residues. Germline lookup yields CDR1 SGHAT and CDR2 FQNNGV. The CDR3: CASSLDRATEAFF. The CDR3 DNA reads as TGTGCCAGCAGCTTAGACAGGGCCACTGAAGCTTTCTTT.

Of note for this clone: At one boundary the junction diverges from the germline segment, which might be a read error. The J gene is TRBJ2-1, the V gene TRBV11-3; no clear D gene. The CDR3 totals 13 residues. From germline, CDR1 is SGHNT and CDR2 YENEEA. CDR3 in DNA: TGTGTCAGCAGCTTAGATCAAACCAGGGAGCAGTTCTTC. Its protein product is CVSSLDQTREQFF.

V gene TRBV27 combines with J gene TRBJ2-7; 8 bases are shared with TRBD2. The CDR3 consists of 16 residues. V was clipped by 5 bases and J by 2 bases; unmatched bases: 11. Per germline, CDR1 MNHEY and CDR2 SMNVEV (reference sequence). The CDR3 reads CASSTLGTSGPYEQYF. The CDR3 DNA reads TGTGCCAGCAGTACACTGGGAACTAGCGGACCCTACGAGCAGTACTTC.

The rearrangement joins TRBV10-2 to TRBJ2-7; possibly TRBD1 for D (5 bases). Germline CDR1 reads WSHSY; CDR2 reads SAAADI. V lost 4 bases, J lost 6 bases, and 10 bases lay in between. This CDR3 region has 12 residues. The CDR3, as DNA: TGCGCCAGCAGTGCGACAGAAGGCGAGCAGTACTTC. This encodes CASSATEGEQYF.

The chain links TRBV6-5 to TRBJ1-2; 7 bases align to TRBD1. Per the germline V gene, CDR1 is MNHEY and CDR2 is SVGAGI. V dropped 6 bases and J dropped 5; count of bases not matched to a gene: 6. There are 13 residues in the CDR3. The CDR3 DNA is TGTGCCAGCAGGCCTACAGGGGAGTATGGCTACACCTTC. This encodes CASRPTGEYGYTF.

V and J are TRBV24-1 and TRBJ1-5; maybe TRBD1 (5 bases). The CDR3 is 17 residues long. Trimming took 4 bases from V and 0 from J, leaving 15 bases between them. CDR1 KGHDR and CDR2 SFDVKD come from the germline V gene. The CDR3 nucleotides read TGTGCCACCAGTGACTCGCAGGGAGGGCATAGCAATCAGCCCCAGCATTTT. Translation gives CATSDSQGGHSNQPQHF.

This clone was found once. The gene calls are TRBV3-1 (or the pseudogene TRBV3-2) and TRBJ2-6, with TRBD1 identical over 7 bases. Per germline, CDR1 LGHDT and CDR2 YNNKEL (reference sequence). V was pared by 4 bases and J by 0 bases, with 3 bases of the junction left unmatched. The CDR3 has 16 amino acids. CDR3 loop: CASSPRTGSGANVLTF. The CDR3 nucleotides read TGTGCCAGCAGCCCCCGGACAGGCTCTGGGGCCAACGTCCTGACTTTC.